This T cell receptor beta chain emerged from a study of tissue T cells after allogeneic stem cell transplantation. Findings of the study overall: Alloreactivity or antigen specificity of tissue TCRs was not determined; some clones might be host cells. Blood and spleen captured only part of the tissue TCR repertoire. Sampling depth was limited, and the cohort was small and clinically varied.

Time point in this sample: mouse harvest day 7 after allogeneic transplant. The graft held 10^6 splenic CD5+ T cells and 10^7 T-cell-depleted bone marrow cells. The repertoire was sequenced with immunoSEQ multiplex PCR; TCRdb's copy has only in-frame clones and lacks some. The table lists around 6,300 clones, roughly 42% of them singletons. Remarks on this clone: What it binds is unknown. Germline and genes: mouse. The CDR3 goes on 1 residue after the read ends, and that part is filled in from the germline J gene.

Germline V gives CDR1 LGHNA, CDR2 YNLKQL (reference sequence). CDR3 length equals 15 residues. Trimming took 0 bases from V and 2 from J, leaving 7 bases between them. The sample consisted of skin. This rearrangement joins TRBV5 to TRBJ2-2; the D call may be TRBD1 or TRBD2 (6 bases each). The receptor comes from a female BALB/c mouse given C57BL/6 T cells with graft-versus-host disease after an allogeneic hematopoietic cell transplant. Incomplete CDR3 DNA: TGTGCCAGCAGCCAAGAGGGGGCGAACACCGGGCAGCTCTAC. This translates into CASSQEGANTGQLY. The full CDR3 protein reads CASSQEGANTGQLYF.